This entry concerns a single TCR beta chain. Which antigen it targets is not known. No clone much larger than this one lies a single base away; base qualities are absent. The sample belongs to a study of blood T cell repertoires in COVID-19 (dated by TCRdb to the early 2020s). Describing the broader study: Collaborator samples came from the United States, Italy and Spain and covered acute and convalescent phases of COVID-19. The prospective study material was composed of cDNA or gDNA derived from T cells, B-cell-depleted T cells, or PBMCs. The dataset comprised deeply sampled blood TCRbeta repertoires from subjects exposed to, actively infected with, or recovered from COVID-19. The repertoires were released in a freely available public database intended as a resource for research on the immune response to SARS-CoV-2. Samples came from the ongoing ImmuneRACE study (first 160 participants) plus 1,254 subjects from 6 global collaborators. Nearly every sample came with metadata listing a de-identified subject ID, COVID-19 status, age in years and sex. Where available, HLA class I and class II types were obtained from metadata supplied by the sample provider rather than from assay-based typing.

Reading from cysteine to phenylalanine, the CDR3 counts 19 amino acids. This entry keeps only the CDR3 DNA: 57 bases, framed from base 1. The germline V gene specifies MNHNS as CDR1 and SASEGT as CDR2. V is reduced by 2 bases and J by 0 bases, leaving a spacing of 19 bases between them. General study outcomes and caveats: How much clinical and demographic metadata was included differed by source and by participant, and the metadata was provided uncurated.

TCRbeta CDR3 regions were amplified from genomic DNA using the immunoSEQ Assay, a bias-controlled multiplex PCR. The study's processing was this. The number of nucleated cells in each sample was estimated by amplification of reference gene primers within the assay. To quantify the absolute abundance of each unique TCRbeta CDR3 rearrangement, sequence reads were collapsed and filtered. For each sample, productive Simpson clonality was calculated as the square root of Simpson's diversity index across productive rearrangements. As stored in TCRdb, this immuneACCESS dataset retains in-frame rearrangements with V and J assigned. A fraction of the clones does not appear; measured against another copy, unresolved V genes explain less than half of the discrepancy, and the remainder lacks a known reason. For V, J and clone size, that table is used; D and trimming come from the DNA. Here the sample has over 45,000 clones; approximately 91% occur a single time. Together, the top ten hold roughly 13% of the sample.

Collaborating institutions collected whole blood in K2EDTA tubes following their own protocols. For TCRbeta analysis, collaborators shipped samples as frozen whole blood, isolated PBMCs, or DNA extracted from either of those sample types. The sequence links TRBV6-1 to TRBJ1-4, with a weak D call of TRBD1 (6 bases match). The TCR was taken from a woman aged 60 to 75 with active COVID-19. The sequenced sample was peripheral blood. The CDR3 loop reads CASSELRSRGHSTNEKLFF. In nucleotides, the sequence is TGTGCCAGCAGTGAACTCAGGTCCAGGGGCCACTCAACTAATGAAAAACTGTTTTTT.